The clone carrying this TCR beta chain appeared many times. No antigen is known for it. The sample originates from a study of T cells in Graves' hyperthyroidism and ophthalmopathy. The study, taken as a whole, reports: A 13 V-J signature model discriminated ophthalmopathy versus stable hyperthyroidism.

Hyperthyroidism in the patients, aged 18 to 65, was newly diagnosed and under 2 months in duration. It was uncontrolled infection, other autoimmune disease, pregnancy or lactation that excluded patients. The ends were cut back, 4 bases at V and 3 bases at J, with 18 bases in the middle. Germline V gene data show CDR1 as SGHAT and CDR2 as FQNNGV. There are 16 residues in the CDR3. Amplification targeted TCR beta CDR3 regions from RNA transcripts. TCR CDR3 regions were first amplified by RT-PCR with HTBI primers. TCRdb re-called the multiplex PCR reads with MiXCR, one entry per CDR3 protein. The sample has approximately 520,000 distinct CDR3 sequences; roughly 20% are singletons.

V gene TRBV11-2 combines with J gene TRBJ2-5; D assignment may be TRBD1 or TRBD2 (5 bases each). The source material was blood. The receptor comes from a young man with Graves' hyperthyroidism. The DNA of the CDR3 is TGTGCCAGCAGCTCGTCAAGGGGAGTAGCAGAAGAGACCCAGTACTTC. This sequence encodes CASSSSRGVAEETQYF.